This T cell receptor beta chain originates from a study of vaccination and CD4 T cells after COVID-19. This clonotype was counted between two and nine times. The antigen is not known. The CDR3 is 16 residues long. Germline CDR1 SNHLY, CDR2 FYNNEI. V lost 5 bases and J lost 2; bases outside the gene matches: 5. Regarding treatment: roughly 11-day PBMC culture with coronavirus spike peptide pools or control peptides (ViraFEST assay). Study-level findings and limits: Convalescent patients' median share of reactive clones seen only post-vaccination was 70% to 90%.

Oncomine TCR Beta short-read sequencing was applied to DNA from cultured CD4+ T cells. TCRdb reprocessed the PCR reads via MiXCR and lists one record per CDR3 protein. This sample has fewer than 25,000 distinct CDR3 sequences; about 50% occur once, and the top ten carry around 5.5%. Input material: CD4+ T cells from blood, cultured in vitro. The origin of this receptor is a human donor who had recovered from COVID-19. This chain connects TRBV2 to TRBJ2-3; 12 bases are a match to TRBD2. Written as DNA, the CDR3 is TGTGCCAGCAGTTTAGGACTAGCGGGAATCACAGATACGCAGTATTTT. Protein product: CASSLGLAGITDTQYF. The full variable domain, rest sourced from reference TRBV2 and TRBJ2-3, is EPEVTQTPSHQVTQMGQEVILRCVPISNHLYFYWYRQILGQKVEFLVSFYNNEISEKSEIFDDQFSVERPDGSNFTLKIRSTKLEDSAMYFCASSLGLAGITDTQYFGPGTRLTVL.